The 2 T cell receptor beta chains presented below share a single source sample, sequenced in a study of T cell repertoires in cytomegalovirus infection (dated by TCRdb to between 2018 and 2021). Sequencing instrument: Illumina HiSeq 1500. TCRdb's own reprocessing of the public reads used fastp at Q25 and MiXCR and kept productive beta chains. Rows are unified per CDR3 protein, each entry keeping the most common DNA and genes. The sample records under 600,000 distinct CDR3 sequences, 15% to 20% of which are singletons. The top ten constitute approximately 24% of the sample. Sequenced: CD8+ T cells from PBMCs. Receptors were obtained from a human donor in good health (CMV status not recorded). Some clones in this sample may be carry-over from other donors' samples.

This clonotype has just a few counts. The rearrangement links TRBV29-1 to TRBJ2-7; D possibly corresponds to TRBD2 (5 bases). Germline assignment: CDR1 SQVTM and CDR2 ANQGSEA. This CDR3 contains 13 residues. With 7 bases removed from V and 0 bases from J, the gap between germline ends came to 13 bases. The CDR3 sequence is CSGVLVNSYEQYF. The CDR3 region has the DNA TGCAGCGGTGTACTAGTGAACTCCTACGAGCAGTACTTC.

This clonotype was picked up many times. The rearrangement links TRBV4-1 to TRBJ1-1; TRBD1 is a possible D gene (5 bases). V was shortened by 3 bases and J by 1 base, with 9 bases between the two germline ends. The CDR3 has 14 amino acids. Germline V gene data show CDR1 as MGHRA and CDR2 as YSYEKL. CDR3 loop: CASSHLRGNTEAFF. DNA for the CDR3: TGCGCCAGCAGCCATCTGAGGGGGAACACTGAAGCTTTCTTT.